This is a list of T cell receptor beta chains from one sample in a study of blood T cells in healthy people across ages. MiXCR, applied by TCRdb to the 5' RACE reads, yields one record per CDR3 protein. The profile shows more than 650,000 distinct CDR3 sequences, roughly 50% of them singletons. Material: blood. The origin of the receptors is a man older than 75 in good health. The CDR3 runs from the conserved cysteine through the conserved F or W. The D gene is left open where the match is weak. The listing skips clone size in some rows; elsewhere it reads once, few, many or a size class.

abundance	v_gene	d_gene	len	j_gene	CDR3aa	CDR3nt
few	TRBV7-2	-	14	TRBJ2-3	CASSLDSSRDTQYF	TGTGCCAGCAGCTTAGATTCTAGCAGAGATACGCAGTATTTT
few	TRBV9	-	16	TRBJ1-1	CASSVDGSPGPTEAFF	TGTGCCAGCAGCGTAGATGGAAGTCCCGGTCCCACTGAAGCTTTCTTT
few	TRBV7-2	-	18	TRBJ2-5	CASSSRQTGTRGQETQYF	TGTGCCAGCAGCTCCCGACAAACCGGGACTCGAGGCCAAGAGACCCAGTACTTC
-	TRBV5-5	-	15	TRBJ2-1	CASSLVVRTYNEQFF	TGTGCCAGCAGCTTGGTGGTAAGAACCTACAATGAGCAGTTCTTC
-	TRBV28	-	12	TRBJ2-1	CAHNRAYNEQFF	TGTGCCCATAACAGGGCCTACAATGAGCAGTTCTTC
-	TRBV12-3/TRBV12-4	-	15	TRBJ1-5	CASRRTADSNQPQHF	TGTGCCAGTCGCCGGACCGCAGATAGCAATCAGCCCCAGCATTTT
-	TRBV27	-	15	TRBJ2-2	CASSLWARGTGELFF	TGTGCCAGCAGTTTATGGGCCAGGGGCACCGGGGAGCTGTTTTTT
-	TRBV14	TRBD1	13	TRBJ2-1	CASSRKVGTGLFF	TGTGCCAGCAGCCGGAAGGTGGGGACAGGTTTGTTCTTC
-	TRBV4-1	TRBD1	19	TRBJ2-1	CASSQGTGRGVVSYNEQFF	TGCGCCAGCAGCCAAGGGACAGGGAGAGGAGTTGTCTCCTACAATGAGCAGTTCTTC
-	TRBV7-8	TRBD1	16	TRBJ1-1	CASSLVSGQPNTEAFF	TGTGCCAGCAGCTTAGTTTCGGGACAGCCGAACACTGAAGCTTTCTTT
few	TRBV29-1	-	15	TRBJ2-7	CSVPTGGARSYEQYF	TGCAGCGTCCCCACAGGGGGGGCACGGTCCTACGAGCAGTACTTC
-	TRBV25-1	-	13	TRBJ2-1	CASSESQINEQFF	TGTGCCAGCAGTGAAAGCCAGATCAATGAGCAGTTCTTC
-	TRBV9	-	13	TRBJ1-2	CASSVDGTRGYTF	TGTGCCAGCAGCGTAGATGGGACACGAGGCTACACCTTC
-	TRBV5-1	-	13	TRBJ2-7	CASSPLGAYEQYF	TGCGCCAGCAGCCCCCTCGGGGCCTACGAGCAGTACTTC
-	TRBV4-1	TRBD2	16	TRBJ2-1	CASSQIAGAQSNEQFF	TGCGCCAGCAGCCAAATAGCGGGAGCCCAAAGCAATGAGCAGTTCTTC
-	TRBV5-1	-	16	TRBJ2-2	CASSSKQRFNTGELFF	TGCGCCAGCAGCTCTAAACAGAGATTTAACACCGGGGAGCTGTTTTTT
-	TRBV28	-	15	TRBJ1-2	CASSLPRAQQRGYTF	TGTGCCAGCAGTTTGCCCCGGGCACAGCAAAGGGGCTACACCTTC
few	TRBV28	-	15	TRBJ2-7	CASSLGAGGSSEQYF	TGTGCCAGCAGTTTAGGGGCAGGGGGGTCTTCCGAGCAGTACTTC
-	TRBV12-3/TRBV12-4	TRBD1	16	TRBJ1-2	CASSLDRGRLGYGYTF	TGTGCCAGCAGTTTAGACAGGGGGCGGTTGGGCTATGGCTACACCTTC
-	TRBV9	TRBD1	19	TRBJ2-6	CASSVGPGGVIPGANVLTF	TGTGCCAGCAGCGTAGGCCCAGGGGGCGTAATTCCTGGGGCCAACGTCCTGACTTTC
few	TRBV7-9	TRBD2	17	TRBJ2-7	CASSSFPTGTSGIEQYF	TGTGCCAGCAGCAGCTTCCCAACCGGGACTAGCGGGATCGAGCAGTACTTC
few	TRBV28	-	16	TRBJ1-2	CASSFFAQGLGYGYTF	TGTGCCAGCAGTTTTTTTGCCCAGGGGCTAGGCTATGGCTACACCTTC
-	TRBV5-1	-	15	TRBJ2-1	CASSLGLANYNEQFF	TGCGCCAGCAGCTTGGGGCTAGCAAACTACAATGAGCAGTTCTTC
-	TRBV23-1	TRBD1	15	TRBJ1-2	CASSIFRGPGYGYTF	TGCGCCAGCAGCATTTTCAGGGGGCCGGGGTATGGCTACACCTTC
-	TRBV27	-	14	TRBJ2-3	CASSYKTSTDTQYF	TGTGCCAGCAGTTACAAGACTAGCACAGATACGCAGTATTTT
few	TRBV29-1	-	15	TRBJ2-7	CSVEKRDNGAYEQYF	TGCAGCGTTGAGAAGCGGGACAACGGGGCCTACGAGCAGTACTTC
-	TRBV12-3/TRBV12-4	TRBD2	18	TRBJ2-5	CASTPPGTSGRALETQYF	TGTGCCAGCACCCCTCCAGGGACTAGCGGGAGGGCCTTGGAGACCCAGTACTTC
-	TRBV6-5	-	15	TRBJ2-1	CASTYQAGEYNEQFF	TGTGCCAGCACCTACCAGGCAGGGGAATACAATGAGCAGTTCTTC
-	TRBV20-1	-	13	TRBJ2-7	CSAKGHGPYEQYF	TGCAGTGCTAAGGGACACGGCCCCTACGAGCAGTACTTC
few	TRBV12-3/TRBV12-4	TRBD1	13	TRBJ2-7	CASQLDRGLVQYF	TGTGCCAGCCAATTGGACAGGGGGCTTGTGCAGTACTTC
few	TRBV29-1	-	13	TRBJ1-2	CSVGPGSNYGYTF	TGCAGCGTTGGGCCGGGTTCCAACTATGGCTACACCTTC
-	TRBV20-1	TRBD2	15	TRBJ2-5	CSARGLAGVPETQYF	TGCAGTGCTAGAGGACTAGCGGGAGTGCCGGAGACCCAGTACTTC
-	TRBV9	TRBD1	16	TRBJ1-2	CASSDPGQGFNYGYTF	TGTGCCAGCAGCGATCCGGGACAGGGGTTTAACTATGGCTACACCTTC
-	TRBV25-1	-	13	TRBJ2-1	CASSESPGSEQFF	TGTGCCAGCAGTGAATCCCCCGGTAGTGAGCAGTTCTTC
few	TRBV25-1	TRBD2	13	TRBJ2-3	CARTGTSDYYAYF	TGTGCCAGAACCGGGACTAGTGATTATTACGCGTATTTT
once	TRBV2	-	12	TRBJ2-2	CASSRQAGELFF	TGTGCCAGCAGTCGACAGGCCGGGGAGCTGTTTTTT
few	TRBV3-1	TRBD2	14	TRBJ2-1	CASSLLAGEDEQFF	TGTGCCAGCAGCCTACTAGCGGGAGAGGATGAGCAGTTCTTC
-	TRBV27	-	18	TRBJ2-1	CASSLVSGWPYSYNEQFF	TGTGCCAGCAGTTTAGTCAGCGGGTGGCCATACTCCTACAATGAGCAGTTCTTC
-	TRBV29-1	TRBD1	11	TRBJ1-4	CSARTGDKLFF	TGCAGCGCCCGGACAGGGGACAAACTGTTTTTT
few	TRBV4-2	-	13	TRBJ2-5	CASSQDAEETQYF	TGTGCCAGCAGCCAAGATGCGGAAGAGACCCAGTACTTC
-	TRBV11-3	TRBD1	14	TRBJ2-7	CASSRQGGKYEQYF	TGTGCCAGCAGCCGACAGGGGGGAAAGTACGAGCAGTACTTC
-	TRBV24-1	TRBD1	16	TRBJ2-1	CATSDIRDRGLQEQFF	TGTGCCACCAGTGATATACGTGACAGGGGGCTACAAGAGCAGTTCTTC
-	TRBV5-1	TRBD2	19	TRBJ2-7	CASRPNARLAGIHSYEQYF	TGCGCCAGCAGACCCAACGCGCGGCTAGCGGGAATTCACTCCTACGAGCAGTACTTC
-	TRBV20-1	TRBD2	15	TRBJ2-3	CSARATSGRGRYAYF	TGCAGTGCTAGAGCGACTAGCGGGAGGGGAAGATACGCGTATTTT
-	TRBV6-2/TRBV6-3	TRBD1	17	TRBJ1-5	CASSYSLGTGTYRPQHF	TGTGCCAGCAGTTACTCCCTGGGGACAGGGACTTATCGGCCCCAGCATTTT
-	TRBV4-1	-	13	TRBJ1-1	CASSQGQKTGAFF	TGCGCCAGCAGCCAAGGTCAGAAGACTGGGGCTTTCTTT
-	TRBV30	-	15	TRBJ1-5	CAWSQGRGSNQPQHF	TGTGCCTGGAGCCAGGGACGGGGAAGCAATCAGCCCCAGCATTTT
-	TRBV20-1	TRBD1	14	TRBJ2-7	CSARDGTESYEQYF	TGCAGTGCTAGAGACGGGACAGAATCCTACGAGCAGTACTTC
-	TRBV10-3	TRBD1	14	TRBJ2-1	CATRRDRSEETQFF	TGTGCCACCCGGAGGGACAGGAGTGAAGAGACCCAGTTCTTC
-	TRBV7-6	-	16	TRBJ2-3	CASSLGGGGGTDTQYF	TGTGCCAGCAGCTTAGGAGGAGGGGGCGGCACAGATACGCAGTATTTT
-	TRBV7-3	TRBD1	15	TRBJ2-1	CASSQAGTGLYEQFF	TGTGCCAGCAGCCAAGCCGGGACAGGGTTGTATGAGCAGTTCTTC
few	TRBV2	-	12	TRBJ2-7	CASSELVYEQYF	TGTGCCAGCAGTGAACTGGTCTACGAGCAGTACTTC
-	TRBV29-1	TRBD2	12	TRBJ2-1	CSVERTSGEQFF	TGCAGCGTTGAACGTACTAGCGGCGAGCAGTTCTTC
-	TRBV2	-	14	TRBJ1-2	CASSDPGGLYGYTF	TGTGCCAGCAGTGACCCGGGAGGACTCTATGGCTACACCTTC
-	TRBV10-3	-	15	TRBJ1-2	CAISEAPGGGYGYTF	TGTGCCATCAGTGAGGCCCCGGGGGGCGGCTATGGCTACACCTTC
few	TRBV20-1	TRBD1	13	TRBJ1-2	CSAWDRGNYGYTF	TGCAGTGCTTGGGACAGGGGTAATTATGGCTACACCTTC
-	TRBV20-1	-	15	TRBJ1-5	CSARVAPHSNQPQHF	TGCAGTGCTAGAGTAGCCCCACATAGCAATCAGCCCCAGCATTTT
few	TRBV25-1	-	11	TRBJ1-2	CASSDIYGYTF	TGTGCCAGCAGTGACATCTATGGCTACACCTTC
few	TRBV3-1	TRBD2	16	TRBJ2-4	CASSLGLARNGGIQYF	TGTGCCAGCAGCTTGGGACTAGCGCGAAACGGGGGAATTCAGTACTTC
-	TRBV6-5	TRBD1	15	TRBJ1-2	CASTTQGVNNYGYTF	TGTGCCAGCACCACCCAGGGGGTGAATAACTATGGCTACACCTTC